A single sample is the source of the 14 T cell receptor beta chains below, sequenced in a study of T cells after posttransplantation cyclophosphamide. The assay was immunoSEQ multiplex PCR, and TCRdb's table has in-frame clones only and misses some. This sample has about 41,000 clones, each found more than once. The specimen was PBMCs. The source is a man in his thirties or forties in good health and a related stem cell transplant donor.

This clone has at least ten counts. CDR3 DNA: TGCGCCAGCAGCTTGAGGGGGGGCACCGGGGAGCTGTTTTTT. It yields the protein CASSLRGGTGELFF. The rearrangement links TRBV5-1 to TRBJ2-2; TRBD2 is a possible D gene (7 bases). CDR1 and CDR2 (germline): SGHRS, YFSETQ. Trimming took 1 base from V and 4 from J, leaving 8 bases between them. The CDR3 runs 14 residues.

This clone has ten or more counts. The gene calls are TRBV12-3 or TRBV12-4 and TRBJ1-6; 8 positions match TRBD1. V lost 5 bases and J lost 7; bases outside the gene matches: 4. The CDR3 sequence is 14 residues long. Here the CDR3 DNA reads TGTGCCAGCAGTGGGGGACAGGTAAATTCACCCCTCCACTTT. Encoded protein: CASSGGQVNSPLHF.

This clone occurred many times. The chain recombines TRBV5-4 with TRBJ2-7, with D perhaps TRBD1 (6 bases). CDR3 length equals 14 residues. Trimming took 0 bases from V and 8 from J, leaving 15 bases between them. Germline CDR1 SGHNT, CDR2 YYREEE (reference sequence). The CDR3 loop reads CASSLEQGSTKQYF. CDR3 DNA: TGTGCCAGCAGCTTGGAACAGGGATCTACGAAGCAGTACTTC.

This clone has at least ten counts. For the CDR3, the DNA is TGTGCCAGCAGTCGACCCGGGACAGGGGATCGGAATGAGCAGTTCTTC. Protein product: CASSRPGTGDRNEQFF. The chain employs TRBV6-2 or TRBV6-3 and TRBJ2-1; TRBD1 matches at 10 bases. From germline, CDR1 is MNHEY and CDR2 SVGEGT. The CDR3 runs 16 residues. J gave up 7 bases and V 5 bases, and 11 bases lay outside the gene matches.

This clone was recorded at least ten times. This CDR3 reads CASSEAGGFDSPLHF. CDR3 nucleotide sequence: TGTGCCAGCAGTGAGGCAGGGGGGTTTGATTCACCCCTCCACTTT. The chain couples TRBV6-1 to TRBJ1-6; 7 bases map to TRBD1. Per germline, CDR1 MNHNS and CDR2 SASEGT. Trimming cost V 3 bases and J 8 bases; bases outside gene matches: 7. The CDR3 sequence is 15 residues long.

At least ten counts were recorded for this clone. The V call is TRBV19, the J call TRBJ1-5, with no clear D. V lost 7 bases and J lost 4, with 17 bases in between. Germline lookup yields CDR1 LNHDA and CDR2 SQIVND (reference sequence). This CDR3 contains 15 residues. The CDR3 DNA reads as TGTGCCAGTACCCGGGGAGGGAACAGTAATCAGCCCCAGCATTTT. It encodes CASTRGGNSNQPQHF.

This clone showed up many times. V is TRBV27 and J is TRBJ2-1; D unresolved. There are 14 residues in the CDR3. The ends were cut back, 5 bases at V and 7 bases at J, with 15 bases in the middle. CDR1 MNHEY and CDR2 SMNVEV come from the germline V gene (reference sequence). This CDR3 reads CASSRVGLPNEQFF. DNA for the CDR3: TGTGCCAGCAGTCGGGTTGGCCTACCTAATGAGCAGTTCTTC.

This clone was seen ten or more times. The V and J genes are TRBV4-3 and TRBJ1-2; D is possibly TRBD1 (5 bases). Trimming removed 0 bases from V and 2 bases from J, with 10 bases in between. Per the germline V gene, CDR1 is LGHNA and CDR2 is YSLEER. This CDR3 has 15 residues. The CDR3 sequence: CASSQDYKGNYGYTF. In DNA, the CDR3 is TGCGCCAGCAGCCAAGATTATAAGGGGAACTATGGCTACACCTTC.

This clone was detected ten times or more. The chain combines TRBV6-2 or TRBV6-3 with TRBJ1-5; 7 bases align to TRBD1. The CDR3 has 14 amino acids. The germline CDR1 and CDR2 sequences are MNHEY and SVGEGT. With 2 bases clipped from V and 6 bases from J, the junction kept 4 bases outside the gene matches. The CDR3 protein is CASSYPNRGQPQHF. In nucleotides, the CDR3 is TGTGCCAGCAGTTACCCAAACAGGGGTCAGCCCCAGCATTTT.

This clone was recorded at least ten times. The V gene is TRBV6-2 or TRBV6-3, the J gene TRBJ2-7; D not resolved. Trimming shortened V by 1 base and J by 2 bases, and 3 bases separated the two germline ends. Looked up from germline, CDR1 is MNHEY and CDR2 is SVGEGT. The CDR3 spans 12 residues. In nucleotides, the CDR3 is TGTGCCAGCAGTTACTACACCTACGAGCAGTACTTC. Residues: CASSYYTYEQYF.

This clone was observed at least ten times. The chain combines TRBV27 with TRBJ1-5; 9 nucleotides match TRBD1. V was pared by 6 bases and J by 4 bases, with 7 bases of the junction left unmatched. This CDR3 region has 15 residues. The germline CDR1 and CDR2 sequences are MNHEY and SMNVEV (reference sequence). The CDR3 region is CASRPGQGSNQPQHF. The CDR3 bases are TGTGCCAGCAGACCGGGACAGGGTAGTAATCAGCCCCAGCATTTT.

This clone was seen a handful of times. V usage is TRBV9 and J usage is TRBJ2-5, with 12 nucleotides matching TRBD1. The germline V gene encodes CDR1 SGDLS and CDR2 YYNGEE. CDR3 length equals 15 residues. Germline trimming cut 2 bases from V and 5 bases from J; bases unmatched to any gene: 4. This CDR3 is CASSVGTGGQETQYF. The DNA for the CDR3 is TGTGCCAGCAGCGTGGGGACAGGGGGCCAGGAGACCCAGTACTTC.

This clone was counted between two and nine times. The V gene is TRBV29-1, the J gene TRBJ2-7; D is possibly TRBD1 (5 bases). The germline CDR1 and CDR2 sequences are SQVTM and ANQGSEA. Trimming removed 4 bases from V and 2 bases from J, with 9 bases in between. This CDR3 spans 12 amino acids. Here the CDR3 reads CSVVQGPYEQYF. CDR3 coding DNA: TGCAGCGTTGTTCAGGGCCCCTACGAGCAGTACTTC.

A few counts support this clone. The CDR3 sequence is CASSLGGSGGIGEQYF. The CDR3, as DNA: TGTGCCAGCAGCTTAGGCGGGTCAGGGGGCATAGGCGAGCAGTACTTC. This sequence joins TRBV7-6 and TRBJ2-7, with 8 bases lining up with TRBD1. The germline CDR1 and CDR2 sequences are SGHVS and FNYEAQ. The CDR3 totals 16 residues. With V trimmed by 1 base and J by 6 bases, 11 bases remained unmatched.